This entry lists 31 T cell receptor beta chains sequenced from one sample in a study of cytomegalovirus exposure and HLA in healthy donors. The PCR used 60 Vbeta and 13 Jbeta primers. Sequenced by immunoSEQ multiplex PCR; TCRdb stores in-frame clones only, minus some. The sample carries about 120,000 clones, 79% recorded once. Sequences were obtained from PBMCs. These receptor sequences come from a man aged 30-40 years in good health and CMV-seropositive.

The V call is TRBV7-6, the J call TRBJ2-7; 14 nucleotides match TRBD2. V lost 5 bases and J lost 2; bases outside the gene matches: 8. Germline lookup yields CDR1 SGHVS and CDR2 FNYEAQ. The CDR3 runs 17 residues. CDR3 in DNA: TGTGCCAGCAGCCCTAGACTAGCGGGAGGGCGGGCCTACGAGCAGTACTTC. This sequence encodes CASSPRLAGGRAYEQYF.

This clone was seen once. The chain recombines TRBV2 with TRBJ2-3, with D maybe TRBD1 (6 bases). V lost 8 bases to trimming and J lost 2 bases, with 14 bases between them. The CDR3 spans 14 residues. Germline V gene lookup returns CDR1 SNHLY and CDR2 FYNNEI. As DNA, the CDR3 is TGTGCCAGCTTACAGGGACCACTCACAGATACGCAGTATTTT. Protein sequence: CASLQGPLTDTQYF.

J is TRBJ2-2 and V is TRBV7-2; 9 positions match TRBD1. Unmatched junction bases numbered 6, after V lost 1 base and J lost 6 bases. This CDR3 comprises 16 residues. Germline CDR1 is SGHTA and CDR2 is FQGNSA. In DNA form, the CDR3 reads TGTGCCAGCAGCTTAGTGGGACAGGGTTATGCCGGGGAGCTGTTTTTT. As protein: CASSLVGQGYAGELFF.

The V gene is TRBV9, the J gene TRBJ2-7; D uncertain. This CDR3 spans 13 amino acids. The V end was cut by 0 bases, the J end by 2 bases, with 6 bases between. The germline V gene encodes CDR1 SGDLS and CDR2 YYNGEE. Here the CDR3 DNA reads TGTGCCAGCAGCGTAGGTTCCACCTACGAGCAGTACTTC. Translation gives CASSVGSTYEQYF. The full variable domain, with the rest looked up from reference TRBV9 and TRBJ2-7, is DSGVTQTPKHLITATGQRVTLRCSPRSGDLSVYWYQQSLDQGLQFLIQYYNGEERAKGNILERFSAQQFPDLHSELNLSSLELGDSALYFCASSVGSTYEQYFGPGTRLTVT.

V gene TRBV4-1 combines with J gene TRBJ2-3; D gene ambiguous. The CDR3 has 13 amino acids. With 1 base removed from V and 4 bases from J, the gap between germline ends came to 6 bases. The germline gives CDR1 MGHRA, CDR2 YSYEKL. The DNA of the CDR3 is TGCGCCAGCAGCCAAGCTAGTCCAGATACGCAGTATTTT. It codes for CASSQASPDTQYF.

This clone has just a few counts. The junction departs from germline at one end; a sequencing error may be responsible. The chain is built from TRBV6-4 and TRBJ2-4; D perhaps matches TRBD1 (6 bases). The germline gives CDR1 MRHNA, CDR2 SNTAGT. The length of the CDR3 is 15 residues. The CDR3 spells CASSTGQVAKNSQYF. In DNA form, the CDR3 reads TGTGCCAGCAGCACGGGACAAGTAGCCAAAAACAGTCAGTACTTC.

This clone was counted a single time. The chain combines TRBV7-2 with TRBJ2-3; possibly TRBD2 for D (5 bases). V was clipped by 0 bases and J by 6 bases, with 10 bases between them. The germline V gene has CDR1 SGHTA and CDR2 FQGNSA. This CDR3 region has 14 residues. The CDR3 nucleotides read TGTGCCAGCAGCTTAGCTGGGTCGGGGGATACGCAGTATTTT. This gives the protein CASSLAGSGDTQYF.

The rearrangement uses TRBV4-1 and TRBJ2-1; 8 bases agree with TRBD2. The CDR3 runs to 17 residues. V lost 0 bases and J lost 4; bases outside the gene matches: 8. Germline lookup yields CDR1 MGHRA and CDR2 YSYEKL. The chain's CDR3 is CASSQERRTSGYNEQFF. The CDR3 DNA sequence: TGCGCCAGCAGCCAAGAACGTCGAACTAGCGGTTACAATGAGCAGTTCTTC.

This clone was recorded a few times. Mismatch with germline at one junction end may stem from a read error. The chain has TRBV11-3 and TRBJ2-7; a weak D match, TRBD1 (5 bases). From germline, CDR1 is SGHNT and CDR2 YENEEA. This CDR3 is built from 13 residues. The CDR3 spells CASSLEAARAPFF. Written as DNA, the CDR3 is TGTGCCAGCAGCTTAGAAGCCGCCAGGGCCCCCTTCTTC.

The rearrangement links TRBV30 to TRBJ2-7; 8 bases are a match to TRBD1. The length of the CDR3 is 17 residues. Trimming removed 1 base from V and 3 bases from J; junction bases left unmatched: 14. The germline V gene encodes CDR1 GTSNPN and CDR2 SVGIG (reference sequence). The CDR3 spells CAWSDLISGQGFYEQYF. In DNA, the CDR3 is TGTGCCTGGAGTGATCTTATTTCTGGACAGGGATTCTACGAGCAGTACTTC.

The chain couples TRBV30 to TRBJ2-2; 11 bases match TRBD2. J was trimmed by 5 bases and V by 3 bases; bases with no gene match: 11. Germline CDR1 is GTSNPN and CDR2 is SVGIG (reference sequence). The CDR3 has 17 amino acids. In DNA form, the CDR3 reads TGTGCCTGGAGGTCGACTAGCGGGAAATCGTGGACCGGGGAGCTGTTTTTT. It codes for CAWRSTSGKSWTGELFF. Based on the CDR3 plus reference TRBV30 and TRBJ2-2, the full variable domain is SQTIHQWPATLVQPVGSPLSLECTVEGTSNPNLYWYRQAAGRGLQLLFYSVGIGQISSEVPQNLSASRPQDRQFILSSKKLLLSDSGFYLCAWRSTSGKSWTGELFFGEGSRLTVL.

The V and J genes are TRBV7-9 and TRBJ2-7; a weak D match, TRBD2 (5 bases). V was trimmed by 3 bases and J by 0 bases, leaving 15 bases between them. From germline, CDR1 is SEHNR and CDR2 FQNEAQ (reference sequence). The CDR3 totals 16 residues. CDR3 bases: TGTGCCAGCAGCTTCCCTTTCGGGGAGAGCTCCTACGAGCAGTACTTC. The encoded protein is CASSFPFGESSYEQYF. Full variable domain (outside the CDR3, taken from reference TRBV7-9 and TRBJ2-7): DTGVSQNPRHKITKRGQNVTFRCDPISEHNRLYWYRQTLGQGPEFLTYFQNEAQLEKSRLLSDRFSAERPKGSFSTLEIQRTEQGDSAMYLCASSFPFGESSYEQYFGPGTRLTVT.

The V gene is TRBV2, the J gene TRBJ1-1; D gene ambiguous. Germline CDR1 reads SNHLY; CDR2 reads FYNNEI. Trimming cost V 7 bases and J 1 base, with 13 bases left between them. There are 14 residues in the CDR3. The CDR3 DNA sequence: TGTGCCAGCACCCTGGAGGGAGCGAACACTGAAGCTTTCTTT. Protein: CASTLEGANTEAFF.

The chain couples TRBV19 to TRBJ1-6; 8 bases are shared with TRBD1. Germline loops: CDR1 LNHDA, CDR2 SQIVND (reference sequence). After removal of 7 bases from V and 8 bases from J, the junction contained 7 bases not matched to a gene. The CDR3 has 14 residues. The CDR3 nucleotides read TGTGCCAGTAAGGACAGGGAATTTGATTCACCCCTCCACTTT. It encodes CASKDREFDSPLHF.

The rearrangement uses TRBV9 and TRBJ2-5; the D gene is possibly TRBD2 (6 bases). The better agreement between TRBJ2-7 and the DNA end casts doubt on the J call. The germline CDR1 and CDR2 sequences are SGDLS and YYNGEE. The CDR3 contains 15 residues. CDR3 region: CASSTLGSAGYEQYF. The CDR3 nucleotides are TGTGCCAGCAGCACCCTGGGCTCTGCGGGGTACGAGCAGTACTTC.

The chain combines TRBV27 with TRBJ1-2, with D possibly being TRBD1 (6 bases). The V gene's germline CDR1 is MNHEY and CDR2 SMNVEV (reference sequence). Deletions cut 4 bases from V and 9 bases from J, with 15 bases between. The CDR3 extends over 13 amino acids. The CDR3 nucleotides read TGTGCCAGCAGTTCTCCAGGGGAAGTAAGCTACACCTTC. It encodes CASSSPGEVSYTF.

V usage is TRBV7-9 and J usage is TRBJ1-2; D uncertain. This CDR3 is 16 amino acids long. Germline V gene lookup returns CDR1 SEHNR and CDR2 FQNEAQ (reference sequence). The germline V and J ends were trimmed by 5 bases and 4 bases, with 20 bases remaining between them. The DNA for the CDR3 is TGTGCCAGCAGCCCCCCGAGGCCCAGTGGTCGCTATGGCTACACCTTC. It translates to CASSPPRPSGRYGYTF.

The chain's CDR3 is CASSFGTDYEQYF. The CDR3 nucleotides are TGTGCCAGCAGCTTCGGGACAGATTACGAGCAGTACTTC. The V call is TRBV5-6, the J call TRBJ2-7; TRBD1 matches 7 bases. This CDR3 has 13 residues. V dropped 2 bases and J dropped 4; count of bases not matched to a gene: 3. Germline V gene data show CDR1 as SGHDT and CDR2 as YYEEEE.

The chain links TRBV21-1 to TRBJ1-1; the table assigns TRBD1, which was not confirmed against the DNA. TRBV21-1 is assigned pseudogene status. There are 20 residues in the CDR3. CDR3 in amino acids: CASRTGQDMVVGYKGTEAFF. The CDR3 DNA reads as TGTGCCAGCAGAACGGGACAGGACATGGTTGTGGGGTATAAGGGCACTGAAGCTTTCTTT.

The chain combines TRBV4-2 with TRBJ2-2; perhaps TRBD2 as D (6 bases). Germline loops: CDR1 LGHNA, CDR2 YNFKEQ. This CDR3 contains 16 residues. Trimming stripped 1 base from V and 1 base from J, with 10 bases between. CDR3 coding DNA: TGTGCCAGCAGCCAAGGCGGGGCAATGAACACCGGGGAGCTGTTTTTT. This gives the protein CASSQGGAMNTGELFF.

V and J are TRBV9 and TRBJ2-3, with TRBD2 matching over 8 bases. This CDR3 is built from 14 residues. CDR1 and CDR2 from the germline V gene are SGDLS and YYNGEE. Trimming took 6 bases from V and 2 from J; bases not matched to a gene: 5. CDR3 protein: CASTQRGFTDTQYF. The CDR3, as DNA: TGTGCCAGCACTCAGCGGGGGTTCACAGATACGCAGTATTTT.

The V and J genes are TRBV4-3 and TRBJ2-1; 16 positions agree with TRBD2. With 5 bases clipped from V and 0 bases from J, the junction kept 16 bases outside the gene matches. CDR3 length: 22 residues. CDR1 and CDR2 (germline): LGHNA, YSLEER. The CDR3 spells CASSSTVLGTSGRESSYNEQFF. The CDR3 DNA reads TGCGCCAGCAGCTCAACTGTTTTAGGGACTAGCGGGAGGGAGAGCTCCTACAATGAGCAGTTCTTC.

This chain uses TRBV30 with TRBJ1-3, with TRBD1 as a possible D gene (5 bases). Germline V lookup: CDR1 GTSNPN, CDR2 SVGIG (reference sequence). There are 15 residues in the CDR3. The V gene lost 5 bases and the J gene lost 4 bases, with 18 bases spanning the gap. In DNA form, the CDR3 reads TGTGCCTGGGGCGCAGGCGGGGCGAGCGGAAACACCATATATTTT. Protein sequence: CAWGAGGASGNTIYF.

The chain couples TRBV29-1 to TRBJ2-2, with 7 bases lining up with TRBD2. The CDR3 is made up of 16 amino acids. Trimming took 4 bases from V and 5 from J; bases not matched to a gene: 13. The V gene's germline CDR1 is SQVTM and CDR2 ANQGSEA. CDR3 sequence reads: CSVAHPGREDTGELFF. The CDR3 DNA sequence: TGCAGCGTTGCCCACCCCGGCCGGGAGGATACCGGGGAGCTGTTTTTT.

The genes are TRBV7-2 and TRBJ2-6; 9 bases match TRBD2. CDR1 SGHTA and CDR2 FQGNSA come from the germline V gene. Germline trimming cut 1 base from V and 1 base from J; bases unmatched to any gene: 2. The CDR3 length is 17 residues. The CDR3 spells CASSLEREVSGANVLTF. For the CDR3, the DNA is TGTGCCAGCAGCTTAGAGCGGGAGGTGTCTGGGGCCAACGTCCTGACTTTC.

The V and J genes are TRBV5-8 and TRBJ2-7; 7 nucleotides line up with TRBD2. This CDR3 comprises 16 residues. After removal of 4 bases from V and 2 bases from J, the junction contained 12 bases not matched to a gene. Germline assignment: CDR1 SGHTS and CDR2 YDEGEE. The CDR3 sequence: CASSTGEGTATYEQYF. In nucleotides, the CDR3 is TGTGCCAGCAGCACCGGGGAGGGGACGGCTACCTACGAGCAGTACTTC.

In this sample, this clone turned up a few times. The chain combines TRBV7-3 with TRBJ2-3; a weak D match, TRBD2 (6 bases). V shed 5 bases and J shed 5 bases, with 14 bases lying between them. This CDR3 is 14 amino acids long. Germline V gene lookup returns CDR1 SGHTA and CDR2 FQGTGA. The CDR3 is CASSRAGFRDTQYF. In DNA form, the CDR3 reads TGTGCCAGCAGCCGTGCGGGGTTTCGAGATACGCAGTATTTT.

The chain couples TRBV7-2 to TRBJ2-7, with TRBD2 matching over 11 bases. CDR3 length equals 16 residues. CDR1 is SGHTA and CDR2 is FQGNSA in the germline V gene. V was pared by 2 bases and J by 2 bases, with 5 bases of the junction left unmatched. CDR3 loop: CASSLTSGSGTYEQYF. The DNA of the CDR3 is TGTGCCAGCAGCTTAACTAGCGGGAGTGGCACCTACGAGCAGTACTTC. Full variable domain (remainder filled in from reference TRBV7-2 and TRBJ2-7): GAGVSQSPSNKVTEKGKDVELRCDPISGHTALYWYRQSLGQGLEFLIYFQGNSAPDKSGLPSDRFSAERTGGSVSTLTIQRTQQEDSAVYLCASSLTSGSGTYEQYFGPGTRLTVT.

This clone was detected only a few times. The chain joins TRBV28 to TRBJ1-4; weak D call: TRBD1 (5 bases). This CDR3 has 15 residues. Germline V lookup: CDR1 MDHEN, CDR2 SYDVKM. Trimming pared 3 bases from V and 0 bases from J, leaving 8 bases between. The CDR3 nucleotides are TGTGCCAGCAGTTTGGGGGGTACAACTAATGAAAAACTGTTTTTT. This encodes CASSLGGTTNEKLFF.

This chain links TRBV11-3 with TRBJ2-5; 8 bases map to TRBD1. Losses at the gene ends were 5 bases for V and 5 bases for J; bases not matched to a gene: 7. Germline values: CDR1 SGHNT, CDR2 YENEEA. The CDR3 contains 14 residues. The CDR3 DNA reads TGTGCCAGCAGCAGGCAGGGGGCCGGGGAGACCCAGTACTTC. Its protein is CASSRQGAGETQYF.

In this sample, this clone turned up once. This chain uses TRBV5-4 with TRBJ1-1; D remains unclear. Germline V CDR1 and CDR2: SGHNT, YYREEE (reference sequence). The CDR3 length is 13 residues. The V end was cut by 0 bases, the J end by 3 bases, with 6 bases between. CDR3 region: CASSLGTYTEAFF. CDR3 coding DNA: TGTGCCAGCAGCTTGGGGACTTACACTGAAGCTTTCTTT. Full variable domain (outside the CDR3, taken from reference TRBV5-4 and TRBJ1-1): ETGVTQSPTHLIKTRGQQVTLRCSSQSGHNTVSWYQQALGQGPQFIFQYYREEENGRGNFPPRFSGLQFPNYSSELNVNALELDDSALYLCASSLGTYTEAFFGQGTRLTVV.